The clone carrying this TCR beta chain was picked up many times. Its specificity is unknown. The data derive from a study of T cells after yellow fever vaccination. Study-level points and caveats: Contaminating bulk clonotypes could be abundant in FACS-sorted repertoires. At 96% for CD4 and roughly 87% for CD8, most primary-vaccination clones showed up again after the booster.

TCR cDNA was made by 5'RACE template switching, adding a universal primer site and UMIs. TCRdb re-called the 5' RACE reads through MiXCR, storing one row per CDR3 protein. The repertoire holds a few hundred thousand distinct CDR3 sequences, with 8% to 9.5% as singletons. CDR3 length equals 14 residues. Germline V gene sequence: CDR1 SGHTA, CDR2 FQGNSA. J gave up 1 base and V 4 bases, and 3 bases lay outside the gene matches. The origin of this receptor is a young man who received the YFV17D yellow fever vaccine. This rearrangement joins TRBV7-2 to TRBJ1-1, with 7 bases lining up with TRBD1. The sequencing here drew on PBMCs, taken roughly 47 days after the first yellow fever vaccination. The CDR3 DNA sequence: TGTGCCAGCAGCTCGAGGACAGGGAACACTGAAGCTTTCTTT. Translating gives CASSSRTGNTEAFF.